The 15 T cell receptor beta chains below all came from one sample that was sequenced in a study of T-cell memory formation after mild COVID-19. TCRdb re-called the 5' RACE reads with MiXCR, one entry per CDR3 protein. The sample carries 350,000 to 500,000 distinct CDR3 sequences, roughly 18% recorded once. What was sequenced was PBMCs or a T cell subset sorted from them (not recorded which). The receptors shown here come from a man aged 18 to 35 who had mild COVID-19 (a few samples of this study predate the infection). Cell type and time point are not known.

A few counts support this clonotype. V usage is TRBV20-1 and J usage is TRBJ2-5; TRBD1 is a possible D gene (6 bases). CDR1 and CDR2 (germline): DFQATT, SNEGSKA (reference sequence). CDR3 length: 13 amino acids. Trimming stripped 5 bases from V and 5 bases from J, with 15 bases between. The CDR3 coding sequence is TGCAGTGCTGGGATGAACAGGGTCGAGACCCAGTACTTC. Encoded protein: CSAGMNRVETQYF.

This clonotype was counted only a few times. The chain has TRBV3-1 and TRBJ2-5; 7 nucleotides match TRBD2. The V gene end was trimmed by 8 bases and the J gene end by 3 bases; junction bases not matched to a gene: 12. The CDR3 sequence is 15 residues long. Germline V gives CDR1 LGHDT, CDR2 YNNKEL (reference sequence). CDR3 in amino acids: CASGLERRGKETQYF. The CDR3 coding sequence is TGTGCCAGCGGACTCGAGCGGCGGGGGAAAGAGACCCAGTACTTC.

This clonotype was counted a few times. The chain combines TRBV6-5 with TRBJ1-2, with D unresolved. The germline CDR1 and CDR2 sequences are MNHEY and SVGAGI. Trimming left V 2 bases short and J 3 bases short, with 7 bases between. The CDR3 extends over 13 amino acids. CDR3 DNA: TGTGCCAGCAGTTACGACGGATACTATGGCTACACCTTC. This gives the protein CASSYDGYYGYTF.

This sequence joins TRBV19 and TRBJ2-5; the match to TRBD1 covers 9 bases. The J segment lost 5 bases and the V segment lost 9 bases, leaving 7 bases of the junction unmatched. From germline, CDR1 is LNHDA and CDR2 SQIVND (reference sequence). There are 13 residues in the CDR3. In nucleotides, the CDR3 is TGTGCCAGGCACAGGGGGCAGGAGGAGACCCAGTACTTC. Encoded protein: CARHRGQEETQYF.

This clonotype has more than one count but fewer than ten. The rearrangement uses TRBV7-8 and TRBJ2-3, with D possibly matching TRBD1 (6 bases). The CDR3 contains 16 residues. Trimming removed 5 bases at V and 2 bases at J, with 17 bases between. The germline V gene encodes CDR1 SGHVS and CDR2 FQNEAQ. CDR3 nucleotide sequence: TGTGCCAGCAGCATACCCCGGGACACCAACACAGATACGCAGTATTTT. It yields the protein CASSIPRDTNTDTQYF.

The chain is built from TRBV7-9 and TRBJ2-5; TRBD2 might be the D (6 bases). The CDR3 is 15 residues long. Trimming cost V 6 bases and J 4 bases, with 18 bases left between them. In germline, CDR1 is SEHNR, CDR2 FQNEAQ (reference sequence). The CDR3 coding sequence is TGTGCCAGCAGGCCCTCCGGGGGAGGAGGAGAGACCCAGTACTTC. Translated, it gives CASRPSGGGGETQYF.

This clonotype was detected only a few times. The chain has TRBV7-9 and TRBJ2-4, with D unresolved. The V end was cut by 1 base, the J end by 8 bases, with 9 bases between. The CDR3 totals 13 residues. Germline CDR1 is SEHNR and CDR2 is FQNEAQ (reference sequence). The CDR3 nucleotides read TGTGCCAGCAGCTTAGTCCCAGAGGACATTCAGTACTTC. It is translated as CASSLVPEDIQYF. Filled out from reference TRBV7-9 and TRBJ2-4, the complete variable domain reads DTGVSQNPRHKITKRGQNVTFRCDPISEHNRLYWYRQTLGQGPEFLTYFQNEAQLEKSRLLSDRFSAERPKGSFSTLEIQRTEQGDSAMYLCASSLVPEDIQYFGAGTRLSVL.

This clonotype came up a few times. The chain links TRBV6-5 to TRBJ2-5; TRBD1 matches at 7 bases. The CDR3 has 15 residues. Looked up from germline, CDR1 is MNHEY and CDR2 is SVGAGI. The trim removed 5 bases at V and 0 bases at J, leaving 6 bases unmatched. The CDR3 DNA is TGTGCCAGCAGTCATCGGACAGGATACCAAGAGACCCAGTACTTC. This translates into CASSHRTGYQETQYF.

At least ten counts were recorded for this clonotype. V and J are TRBV7-2 and TRBJ2-3, with D hard to call. V gave up 4 bases and J gave up 2 bases, with 16 bases separating them. Germline CDR1 reads SGHTA; CDR2 reads FQGNSA. The CDR3 extends over 16 amino acids. The CDR3 here is CASSSSGGFVTDTQYF. The CDR3 nucleotides read TGTGCCAGCAGCTCAAGTGGTGGGTTTGTCACAGATACGCAGTATTTT.

The rearrangement joins TRBV6-2 or TRBV6-3 to TRBJ2-2; D may be TRBD1 (6 bases). The CDR3 is 14 residues long. Germline V CDR1 and CDR2: MNHEY, SVGEGT. V was cut by 5 bases and J by 7 bases, with 14 bases left in between. CDR3: CASSKRTDGGELFF. The CDR3 DNA sequence: TGTGCCAGCAGTAAGAGGACAGACGGCGGGGAGCTGTTTTTT.

The chain joins TRBV6-2 or TRBV6-3 to TRBJ1-2, with unresolved D. Looked up from germline, CDR1 is MNHEY and CDR2 is SVGEGT. The CDR3 is 19 amino acids. Trimming shortened V by 0 bases and J by 6 bases, and 26 bases separated the two germline ends. The CDR3 spells CASSYSSDAHSIVGNGYTF. CDR3 nucleotide sequence: TGTGCCAGCAGTTACTCCTCGGACGCGCACTCCATAGTGGGAAATGGCTACACCTTC.

This clonotype was counted many times. This chain joins TRBV30 and TRBJ2-1; D is possibly TRBD2 (5 bases). This CDR3 region has 12 residues. Germline V gene data show CDR1 as GTSNPN and CDR2 as SVGIG (reference sequence). Trimming left V 5 bases short and J 7 bases short, with 12 bases between. Here the CDR3 reads CAWVDGVNEQFF. The CDR3 DNA is TGTGCCTGGGTCGACGGGGTTAATGAGCAGTTCTTC.

The chain employs TRBV4-2 and TRBJ1-5, with D unresolved. The CDR3 contains 19 residues. Germline loops: CDR1 LGHNA, CDR2 YNFKEQ. Trimming shortened V by 0 bases and J by 0 bases, and 18 bases separated the two germline ends. CDR3 sequence: CASSQDVRTRRYSNQPQHF. The CDR3 nucleotides are TGTGCCAGCAGCCAAGATGTCCGCACCAGAAGGTATAGCAATCAGCCCCAGCATTTT.

As DNA, the CDR3 is TGTGCCAGCAGCCACACTTGGGCCTACGAGCAGTACTTC. It yields the protein CASSHTWAYEQYF. The chain uses TRBV7-2 and TRBJ2-7; D gene ambiguous. This CDR3 has 13 amino acids. Germline V CDR1 and CDR2: SGHTA, FQGNSA. Trimming shortened V by 5 bases and J by 2 bases, and 10 bases separated the two germline ends.

This chain links TRBV12-3 or TRBV12-4 with TRBJ1-2, with TRBD1 matching over 8 bases. With 6 bases clipped from V and 5 bases from J, the junction kept 8 bases outside the gene matches. The CDR3 sequence is 14 residues long. CDR3 sequence: CASRIRGLWYGYTF. CDR3 DNA sequence: TGTGCCAGCAGAATCAGGGGGCTTTGGTATGGCTACACCTTC.